This T cell receptor (beta chain) came from a study of CD8 T cells in Susac syndrome. Random hexamers were used to reverse transcribe roughly 0.45 to 1 ug of RNA. TCRdb analysed the immunoSEQ multiplex PCR reads with MiXCR anew, one entry per CDR3 protein. The profile shows 300,000 or so distinct CDR3 sequences, about 91% of them singletons. Germline CDR1 SGHTS, CDR2 YDEGEE. The length of the CDR3 is 15 residues. Losses at the gene ends were 5 bases for V and 6 bases for J; bases not matched to a gene: 12. The V call is TRBV5-8, the J call TRBJ1-1; the match to TRBD1 covers 8 bases. Sequencing used CD4+ T cells from PBMCs. The TCR comes from a human donor with multiple sclerosis. This CDR3 is CASSYDRTGRSEAFF. CDR3 in DNA: TGTGCCAGCAGTTACGACCGGACAGGGAGATCTGAAGCTTTCTTT.